The next 20 T cell receptor beta chains were all read from a single sample in a study of OX40 agonist ivuxolimab in advanced cancers. Repertoires were generated with immunoSEQ multiplex PCR, while TCRdb's copy carries only in-frame clones and drops some. The data show some 66,000 clones, around 87% seen once. Here the sequenced sample was CD4+ or CD8+ T cells sorted from blood, taken in a trial of the OX40 agonist ivuxolimab. Receptors were obtained from an adult with an advanced solid tumor such as melanoma, head and neck, liver or kidney cancer.

The chain recombines TRBV6-1 with TRBJ2-3; tentative D call: TRBD2 (6 bases). Germline CDR1 reads MNHNS; CDR2 reads SASEGT. The CDR3 is made up of 15 amino acids. Trimming pared 4 bases from V and 2 bases from J, leaving 13 bases between. For the CDR3, the DNA is TGTGCCAGCAGTGTTCGGGGGTCGGTCACAGATACGCAGTATTTT. It codes for CASSVRGSVTDTQYF.

This rearrangement joins TRBV29-1 to TRBJ1-1; maybe TRBD1 (5 bases). Between the trimmed V and J ends, which lost 3 bases and 6 bases, there was a span of 11 bases. CDR3 length equals 12 residues. Per germline, CDR1 SQVTM and CDR2 ANQGSEA. The CDR3 DNA sequence: TGCAGCGTTGACGGCAGGGCGGCTGAAGCTTTCTTT. Its protein is CSVDGRAAEAFF.

The rearrangement joins TRBV5-1 to TRBJ1-2, with D perhaps matching TRBD1 (6 bases). With 1 base removed from V and 6 bases from J, the gap between germline ends came to 13 bases. In germline, CDR1 is SGHRS, CDR2 YFSETQ. The CDR3 consists of 14 residues. Here the CDR3 reads CASSLWGARDGYTF. The DNA of the CDR3 is TGCGCCAGCAGCTTGTGGGGGGCTAGAGATGGCTACACCTTC. Filled out from reference TRBV5-1 and TRBJ1-2, the complete variable domain reads KAGVTQTPRYLIKTRGQQVTLSCSPISGHRSVSWYQQTPGQGLQFLFEYFSETQRNKGNFPGRFSGRQFSNSRSEMNVSTLELGDSALYLCASSLWGARDGYTFGSGTRLTVV.

The genes are TRBV4-2 and TRBJ2-7, with D tentatively TRBD1 (6 bases). Trimming cost V 0 bases and J 3 bases, with 12 bases left between them. This CDR3 spans 15 amino acids. Germline lookup yields CDR1 LGHNA and CDR2 YNFKEQ. The CDR3 protein is CASSQDLGAYYEQYF. The CDR3 DNA reads as TGTGCCAGCAGCCAAGACTTGGGGGCGTACTACGAGCAGTACTTC.

The CDR3 reads CASSGSSGDSPLHF. DNA for the CDR3: TGTGCCAGCAGCGGGTCGTCTGGGGATTCACCCCTCCACTTT. The V call is TRBV9, the J call TRBJ1-6, with D hard to call. The CDR3 extends over 14 amino acids. Germline CDR1 SGDLS, CDR2 YYNGEE. Trimming left V 3 bases short and J 8 bases short, with 12 bases between. Together with reference TRBV9 and TRBJ1-6, the CDR3 gives the full variable domain: DSGVTQTPKHLITATGQRVTLRCSPRSGDLSVYWYQQSLDQGLQFLIQYYNGEERAKGNILERFSAQQFPDLHSELNLSSLELGDSALYFCASSGSSGDSPLHFGNGTRLTVT.

The chain uses TRBV5-6 and TRBJ2-2; D is uncertain. The CDR3 extends over 14 amino acids. In germline, CDR1 is SGHDT, CDR2 YYEEEE. V was clipped by 4 bases and J by 4 bases, with 11 bases between them. CDR3 nucleotides: TGTGCCAGCAGCGTGGGGTTCGGCACCGGGGAGCTGTTTTTT. This gives the protein CASSVGFGTGELFF.

The J gene is TRBJ1-5, the V gene TRBV11-2, with D possibly matching TRBD1 (5 bases). Per germline, CDR1 SGHAT and CDR2 FQNNGV. Deletions cut 1 base from V and 0 bases from J, with 7 bases between. The CDR3 is made up of 15 amino acids. This CDR3 reads CASSLGTHSNQPQHF. In DNA form, the CDR3 reads TGTGCCAGCAGCTTAGGGACACATAGCAATCAGCCCCAGCATTTT.

V and J are TRBV19 and TRBJ2-7; D possibly corresponds to TRBD1 (6 bases). Germline CDR1 and CDR2: LNHDA and SQIVND (reference sequence). V shed 4 bases and J shed 6 bases, with 19 bases lying between them. The CDR3 runs to 15 residues. CDR3 residues: CASSTTTGGPIEQYF. The CDR3, as DNA: TGTGCCAGTAGTACAACGACAGGAGGCCCGATCGAGCAGTACTTC.

The chain recombines TRBV7-9 with TRBJ1-4; 7 nucleotides align to TRBD1. This CDR3 has 14 amino acids. V lost 5 bases and J lost 6; bases outside the gene matches: 6. In germline, CDR1 is SEHNR, CDR2 FQNEAQ (reference sequence). CDR3 sequence reads: CASSSRGVDEKLFF. The CDR3 DNA reads TGTGCCAGCAGCAGCAGGGGGGTAGATGAAAAACTGTTTTTT. Drawing the rest from reference TRBV7-9 and TRBJ1-4, the complete variable domain is DTGVSQNPRHKITKRGQNVTFRCDPISEHNRLYWYRQTLGQGPEFLTYFQNEAQLEKSRLLSDRFSAERPKGSFSTLEIQRTEQGDSAMYLCASSSRGVDEKLFFGSGTQLSVL.

This chain links TRBV6-5 with TRBJ1-1; D is unresolved. Looked up from germline, CDR1 is MNHEY and CDR2 is SVGAGI. V was clipped by 7 bases and J by 6 bases, with 15 bases between them. This CDR3 region has 13 residues. The CDR3 region is CASNKLGLAEAFF. CDR3 coding DNA: TGTGCCAGCAACAAACTGGGGTTGGCTGAAGCTTTCTTT.

This clone was recorded once. The chain has TRBV5-6 and TRBJ2-7; weak D call: TRBD2 (5 bases). In germline, CDR1 is SGHDT, CDR2 YYEEEE. This CDR3 is 15 amino acids long. V lost 0 bases to trimming and J lost 6 bases, with 16 bases between them. CDR3 sequence reads: CASSLERIRTSEQYF. CDR3 nucleotide sequence: TGTGCCAGCAGCTTGGAGCGGATTCGGACGTCCGAGCAGTACTTC.

The CDR3 DNA sequence: TGTGCCAGCAGCATGCCCCTCTCAGGGGGGGGAGAGACCCAGTACTTC. Residues: CASSMPLSGGGETQYF. This rearrangement joins TRBV2 to TRBJ2-5, with D perhaps TRBD1 or TRBD2 (7 bases each). CDR1 is SNHLY, CDR2 FYNNEI, per germline. The germline V and J ends were trimmed by 6 bases and 4 bases, with 21 bases remaining between them. The CDR3 covers 16 residues.

This chain links TRBV13 with TRBJ1-1; tentatively, D is TRBD1 (6 bases). Germline-derived CDR1 and CDR2 are PRHDT and FYEKMQ (reference sequence). V was clipped by 5 bases and J by 1 base, with 20 bases between them. The CDR3 is 17 residues long. The CDR3 protein is CASSPPNVQGPNTEAFF. The DNA of the CDR3 is TGTGCCAGCAGCCCCCCCAATGTACAGGGTCCGAACACTGAAGCTTTCTTT. Together with reference TRBV13 and TRBJ1-1, the CDR3 gives the full variable domain: AAGVIQSPRHLIKEKRETATLKCYPIPRHDTVYWYQQGPGQDPQFLISFYEKMQSDKGSIPDRFSAQQFSDYHSELNMSSLELGDSALYFCASSPPNVQGPNTEAFFGQGTRLTVV.

This chain connects TRBV4-1 to TRBJ1-1; no clear D gene. V dropped 1 base and J dropped 3 bases, with 9 bases sitting between them. The CDR3 sequence is 14 residues long. Per the germline V gene, CDR1 is MGHRA and CDR2 is YSYEKL. The CDR3 region has the DNA TGCGCCAGCAGCCAAGGGCCGGCTCACACTGAAGCTTTCTTT. Translated, it gives CASSQGPAHTEAFF.

This clone was detected once. The chain couples TRBV5-1 to TRBJ2-2; the D is unclear. The CDR3 totals 13 residues. Trimming removed 3 bases from V and 5 bases from J, with 8 bases in between. Germline V gene sequence: CDR1 SGHRS, CDR2 YFSETQ. This CDR3 reads CASSSPGTGELFF. The CDR3 DNA reads TGCGCCAGCAGCTCCCCTGGGACCGGGGAGCTGTTTTTT.

This sequence joins TRBV2 and TRBJ1-6, with 7 nucleotides matching TRBD1. Germline V lookup: CDR1 SNHLY, CDR2 FYNNEI. The CDR3 totals 13 residues. V trimming: 10 bases; J trimming: 2 bases; junction bases outside the gene matches: 2. The CDR3 DNA is TGTGCCACAGGACAGGCCTATAATTCACCCCTCCACTTT. Protein: CATGQAYNSPLHF.

This clone was counted a single time. The gene calls are TRBV5-1 and TRBJ2-3, with 15 bases aligning to TRBD2. V trimming: 7 bases; J trimming: 4 bases; junction bases outside the gene matches: 10. Germline-derived CDR1 and CDR2 are SGHRS and YFSETQ. CDR3 size: 17 residues. This CDR3 is CASSEGLAGGLPDTQYF. The CDR3 DNA sequence: TGCGCCAGCTCCGAGGGACTAGCGGGGGGCTTGCCAGATACGCAGTATTTT.

The chain couples TRBV29-1 to TRBJ2-1, with TRBD2 matching 7 bases. Germline V gene sequence: CDR1 SQVTM, CDR2 ANQGSEA. The CDR3 totals 15 residues. The trim removed 2 bases at V and 1 base at J, leaving 5 bases unmatched. CDR3 nucleotides: TGCAGCGTTGAACCGCAGGGAGGGTCCTACAATGAGCAGTTCTTC. It encodes CSVEPQGGSYNEQFF.

The chain couples TRBV15 to TRBJ1-1, with 9 nucleotides matching TRBD1. The junction had 13 bases not matched to a gene; V was cut back by 0 bases and J by 5 bases. The germline CDR1 and CDR2 sequences are LNHNV and YYDKDF (reference sequence). The CDR3 runs 18 residues. DNA of the CDR3: TGTGCCACCAGCAGAGAAGGGACAGGGCGGCATTTTGCGACTGAAGCTTTCTTT. Its protein is CATSREGTGRHFATEAFF.

The chain is built from TRBV18 and TRBJ1-3; no clear D gene. In germline, CDR1 is KGHSH, CDR2 LQKENI. The V and J ends lost 6 bases and 4 bases respectively, with 7 bases between them. The CDR3 sequence is 12 residues long. CDR3: CASSPRGNTIYF. CDR3 sequence (DNA): TGTGCCAGCTCCCCCCGAGGAAACACCATATATTTT.